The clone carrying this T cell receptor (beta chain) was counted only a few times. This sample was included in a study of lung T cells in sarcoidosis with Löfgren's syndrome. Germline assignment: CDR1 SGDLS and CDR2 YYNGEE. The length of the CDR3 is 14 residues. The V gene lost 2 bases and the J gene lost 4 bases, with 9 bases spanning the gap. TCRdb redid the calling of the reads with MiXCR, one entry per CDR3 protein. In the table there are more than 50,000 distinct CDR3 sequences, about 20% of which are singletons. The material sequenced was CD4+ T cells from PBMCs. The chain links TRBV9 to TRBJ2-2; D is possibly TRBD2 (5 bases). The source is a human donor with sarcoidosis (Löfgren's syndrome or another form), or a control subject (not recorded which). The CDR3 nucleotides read TGTGCCAGCAGCGTTGGGGAGCCCACCGGGGAGCTGTTTTTT. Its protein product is CASSVGEPTGELFF.